These 9 T cell receptor beta chains were all obtained from the same sample, sequenced in a study of blood T cell repertoires in COVID-19. Clones were read by immunoSEQ multiplex PCR, and TCRdb kept only the in-frame ones, dropping some. The table records about 31,000 clones, approximately 90% of them present only once. Sequencing was carried out using peripheral blood. The receptor set was obtained from a man aged 60 to 69 with acute or convalescent COVID-19.

The chain employs TRBV5-1 and TRBJ2-2; tentatively, D is TRBD1 (6 bases). Between the trimmed V and J ends, which lost 1 base and 3 bases, there was a span of 13 bases. Per germline, CDR1 SGHRS and CDR2 YFSETQ. The CDR3 runs 16 residues. The CDR3 spells CASSLSGAGDTGELFF. CDR3 sequence (DNA): TGCGCCAGCAGCTTGTCCGGGGCAGGGGACACCGGGGAGCTGTTTTTT.

The CDR3 spells CASSFGEAFF. The CDR3 region has the DNA TGTGCCAGCAGTTTCGGTGAAGCTTTCTTT. The gene calls are TRBV12-3 or TRBV12-4 and TRBJ1-1, with D uncertain. V was shortened by 3 bases and J by 7 bases, with 3 bases between the two germline ends. This CDR3 comprises 10 residues.

J is TRBJ2-3 and V is TRBV11-2; 8 bases are a match to TRBD2. V gave up 6 bases and J gave up 3 bases; unmatched junction bases: 5. CDR1 and CDR2 (germline): SGHAT, FQNNGV. CDR3 length: 14 residues. The CDR3 here is CASSSGLVTDTQYF. The CDR3 nucleotides read TGTGCCAGCAGTTCGGGACTAGTAACAGATACGCAGTATTTT.

This chain links TRBV5-5 with TRBJ1-2; 8 nucleotides match TRBD1. The J segment lost 3 bases and the V segment lost 0 bases, leaving 4 bases of the junction unmatched. Germline values: CDR1 SGHKS, CDR2 YYEKEE (reference sequence). CDR3 length: 15 residues. The CDR3 nucleotides are TGTGCCAGCAGCTTGGTTAACAGGGGGTACTATGGCTACACCTTC. This sequence encodes CASSLVNRGYYGYTF.

The CDR3 loop reads CASSSIGLAGRPRSGADTQYF. DNA of the CDR3: TGCGCCAGCAGCTCAATCGGACTAGCGGGACGACCTCGATCCGGGGCAGATACGCAGTATTTT. The V and J genes are TRBV5-1 and TRBJ2-3; 12 bases map to TRBD2. After removal of 3 bases from V and 4 bases from J, the junction contained 21 bases not matched to a gene. The CDR3 loop spans 21 amino acids. CDR1 is SGHRS and CDR2 is YFSETQ in the germline V gene. The complete variable domain, with remaining parts taken from reference TRBV5-1 and TRBJ2-3, reads KAGVTQTPRYLIKTRGQQVTLSCSPISGHRSVSWYQQTPGQGLQFLFEYFSETQRNKGNFPGRFSGRQFSNSRSEMNVSTLELGDSALYLCASSSIGLAGRPRSGADTQYFGPGTRLTVL.

This chain uses TRBV5-8 with TRBJ2-7; maybe TRBD1 (6 bases). This CDR3 is 17 amino acids long. Germline loops: CDR1 SGHTS, CDR2 YDEGEE. V was cut by 1 base and J by 3 bases, with 20 bases left in between. Here the CDR3 reads CASSLFGNREGHYEQYV. The CDR3 coding sequence is TGTGCCAGCAGCTTGTTTGGAAACAGGGAAGGGCACTACGAGCAGTACGTC.

In its sample, this clone was seen a few times. The chain combines TRBV5-1 with TRBJ2-7, with 7 bases matching TRBD2. CDR1 and CDR2 from the germline V gene are SGHRS and YFSETQ. This CDR3 is built from 15 residues. V shed 4 bases, J shed 7 bases, and the junction held 14 bases outside the gene matches. The CDR3 nucleotides read TGCGCCAGCAGCCTGTCAGCGGGATCGGGGGGTGAGCAGTACTTC. Its protein product is CASSLSAGSGGEQYF.

V gene TRBV6-5 combines with J gene TRBJ2-7; the match to TRBD2 covers 7 bases. Looked up from germline, CDR1 is MNHEY and CDR2 is SVGAGI. This CDR3 has 14 residues. V gave up 2 bases and J gave up 4 bases; unmatched junction bases: 5. DNA of the CDR3: TGTGCCAGCAGTTACGGCGGGAGAGGATACGAGCAGTACTTC. It specifies CASSYGGRGYEQYF.

The chain carries TRBV28 and TRBJ2-1; D uncertain. The CDR3 has 13 residues. Trimming shortened V by 4 bases and J by 8 bases, and 12 bases separated the two germline ends. CDR1 and CDR2 from the germline V gene are MDHEN and SYDVKM. CDR3 nucleotide sequence: TGTGCCAGCAGTTCCCCTCCGGGTCATGAGCAGTTCTTC. It translates to CASSSPPGHEQFF.